This TCR beta chain was retrieved from a study of beta chain features in type 1 diabetes. Across the study: Healthy donors and patients had similar age, gender and cell yields.

General observations from the study: VDJ junctions from type 1 diabetes patients carried fewer insertions and larger deletions. There was a moderate but significant shortening of TCRB CDR3s in all four CD4+ subsets of Type 1 diabetes patients. Unsettled here was the matter of whether HLA type influences TCRB rearrangement.

The germline V gene has CDR1 DFQATT and CDR2 SNEGSKA (reference sequence). V was cut by 0 bases and J by 5 bases, with 5 bases left in between. CDR3 size: 11 residues. The sample holds a few counts of this clone. What it recognizes is unknown. The whole isolated RNA underwent reverse transcription, so sequencing captured expressed TCRB transcripts. An average around 3.3 million reads came from naive, central memory and regulatory T cell samples. Only in-frame clones appear in the TCRdb table, and some are missing; sequencing was by immunoSEQ multiplex PCR. The sample carries hundreds of thousands of clones, roughly an eighth recorded once.

The source material was naive CD4+ T cells from blood. The V gene is TRBV20-1, the J gene TRBJ2-7, with D uncertain. This clonotype was sampled from a man aged 18 to 35 with type 1 diabetes. As DNA, the CDR3 is TGCAGTGCTAGAGATCGGGACGAGCAGTACTTC. This gives the protein CSARDRDEQYF.